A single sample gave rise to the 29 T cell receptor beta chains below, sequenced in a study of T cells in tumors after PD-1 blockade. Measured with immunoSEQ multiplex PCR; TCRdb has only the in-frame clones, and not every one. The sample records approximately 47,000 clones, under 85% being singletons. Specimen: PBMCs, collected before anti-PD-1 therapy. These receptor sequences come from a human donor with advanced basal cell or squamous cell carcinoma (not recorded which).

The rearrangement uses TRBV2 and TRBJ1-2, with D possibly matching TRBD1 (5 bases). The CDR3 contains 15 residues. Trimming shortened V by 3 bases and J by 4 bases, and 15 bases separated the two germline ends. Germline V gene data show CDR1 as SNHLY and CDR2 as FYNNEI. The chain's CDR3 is CASSEGPGLSYGYTF. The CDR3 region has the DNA TGTGCCAGCAGTGAGGGACCGGGGCTGAGCTATGGCTACACCTTC.

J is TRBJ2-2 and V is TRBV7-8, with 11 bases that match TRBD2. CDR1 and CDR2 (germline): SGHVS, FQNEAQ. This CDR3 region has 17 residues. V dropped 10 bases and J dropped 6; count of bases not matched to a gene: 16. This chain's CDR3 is CAIPGALAGGLAGELFF. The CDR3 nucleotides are TGTGCCATCCCGGGGGCCCTAGCGGGAGGACTCGCCGGGGAGCTGTTTTTT. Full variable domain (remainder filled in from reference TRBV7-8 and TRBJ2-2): GAGVSQSPRYKVAKRGQDVALRCDPISGHVSLFWYQQALGQGPEFLTYFQNEAQLDKSGLPSDRFFAERPEGSVSTLKIQRTQQEDSAVYLCAIPGALAGGLAGELFFGEGSRLTVL.

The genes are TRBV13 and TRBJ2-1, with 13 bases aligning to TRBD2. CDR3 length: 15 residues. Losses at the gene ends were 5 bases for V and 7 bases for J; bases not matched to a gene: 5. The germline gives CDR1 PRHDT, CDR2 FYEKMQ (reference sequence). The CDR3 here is CASSLRLAGGNEQFF. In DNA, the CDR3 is TGTGCCAGCAGCCTCCGACTAGCGGGGGGTAATGAGCAGTTCTTC.

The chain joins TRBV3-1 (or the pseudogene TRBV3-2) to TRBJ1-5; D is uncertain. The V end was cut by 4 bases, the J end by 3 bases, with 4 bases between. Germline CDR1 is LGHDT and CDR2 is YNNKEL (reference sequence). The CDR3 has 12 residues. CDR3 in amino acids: CASSLANQPQHF. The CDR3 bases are TGTGCCAGCAGCCTCGCCAATCAGCCCCAGCATTTT.

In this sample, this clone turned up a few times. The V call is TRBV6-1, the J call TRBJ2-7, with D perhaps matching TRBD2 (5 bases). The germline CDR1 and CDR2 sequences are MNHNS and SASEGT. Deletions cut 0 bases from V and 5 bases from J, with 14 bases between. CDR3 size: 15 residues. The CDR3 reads CASSEALLGANEQYF. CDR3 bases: TGTGCCAGCAGTGAAGCGCTACTAGGAGCTAACGAGCAGTACTTC.

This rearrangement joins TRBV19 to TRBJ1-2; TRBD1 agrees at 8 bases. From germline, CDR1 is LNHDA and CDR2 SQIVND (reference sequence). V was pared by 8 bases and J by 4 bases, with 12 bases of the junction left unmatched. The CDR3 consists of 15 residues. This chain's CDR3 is CASSSQGARVYGYTF. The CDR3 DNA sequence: TGTGCCAGTTCCTCCCAGGGGGCGCGGGTCTATGGCTACACCTTC.

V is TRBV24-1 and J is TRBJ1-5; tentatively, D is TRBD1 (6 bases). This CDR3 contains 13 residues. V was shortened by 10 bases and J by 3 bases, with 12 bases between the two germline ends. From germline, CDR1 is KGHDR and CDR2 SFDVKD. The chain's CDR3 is CATRGEINQPQHF. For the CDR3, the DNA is TGTGCCACAAGGGGGGAAATCAATCAGCCCCAGCATTTT.

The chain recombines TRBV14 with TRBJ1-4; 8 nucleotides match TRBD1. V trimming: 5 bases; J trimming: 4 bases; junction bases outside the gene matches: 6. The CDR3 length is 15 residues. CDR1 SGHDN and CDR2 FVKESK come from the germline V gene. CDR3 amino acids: CASSGGQAFNEKLFF. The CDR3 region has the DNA TGTGCCAGCAGCGGGGGACAGGCGTTTAATGAAAAACTGTTTTTT.

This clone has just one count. CDR3 in amino acids: CASSFQGGSAEAFF. CDR3 sequence (DNA): TGTGCCAGCAGCTTTCAGGGGGGTAGTGCTGAAGCTTTCTTT. The J gene is TRBJ1-1, the V gene TRBV5-4; 7 bases line up with TRBD1. The germline CDR1 and CDR2 sequences are SGHNT and YYREEE (reference sequence). CDR3 length: 14 residues. The J segment lost 6 bases and the V segment lost 2 bases, leaving 7 bases of the junction unmatched.

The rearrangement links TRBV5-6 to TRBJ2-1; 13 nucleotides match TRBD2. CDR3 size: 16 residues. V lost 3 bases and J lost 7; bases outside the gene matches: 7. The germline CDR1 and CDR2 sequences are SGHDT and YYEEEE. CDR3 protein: CASSSGLAGPVNEQFF. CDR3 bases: TGTGCCAGCAGCTCGGGACTAGCGGGGCCGGTAAATGAGCAGTTCTTC.

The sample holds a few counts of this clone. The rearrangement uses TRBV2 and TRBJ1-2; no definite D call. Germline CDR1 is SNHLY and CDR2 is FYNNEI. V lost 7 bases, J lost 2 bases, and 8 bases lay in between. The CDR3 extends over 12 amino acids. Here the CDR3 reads CASTAENYGYTF. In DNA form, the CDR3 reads TGTGCCAGCACGGCGGAGAACTATGGCTACACCTTC. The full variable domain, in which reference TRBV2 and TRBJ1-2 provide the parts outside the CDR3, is EPEVTQTPSHQVTQMGQEVILRCVPISNHLYFYWYRQILGQKVEFLVSFYNNEISEKSEIFDDQFSVERPDGSNFTLKIRSTKLEDSAMYFCASTAENYGYTFGSGTRLTVV.

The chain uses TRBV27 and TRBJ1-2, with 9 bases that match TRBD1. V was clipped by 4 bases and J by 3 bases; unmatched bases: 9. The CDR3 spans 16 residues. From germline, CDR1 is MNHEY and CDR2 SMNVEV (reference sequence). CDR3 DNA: TGTGCCAGCAGTTCGCAACAGGGGGCGTTTTACTATGGCTACACCTTC. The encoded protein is CASSSQQGAFYYGYTF.

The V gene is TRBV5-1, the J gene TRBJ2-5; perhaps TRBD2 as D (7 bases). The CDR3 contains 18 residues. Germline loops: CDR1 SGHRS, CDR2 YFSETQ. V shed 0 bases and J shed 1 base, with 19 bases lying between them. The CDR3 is CASSLGYFGGGAQETQYF. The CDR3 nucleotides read TGCGCCAGCAGCTTGGGGTACTTTGGTGGGGGGGCCCAAGAGACCCAGTACTTC.

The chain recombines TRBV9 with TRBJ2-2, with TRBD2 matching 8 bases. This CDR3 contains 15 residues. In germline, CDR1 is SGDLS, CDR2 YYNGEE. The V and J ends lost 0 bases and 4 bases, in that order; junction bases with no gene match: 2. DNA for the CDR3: TGTGCCAGCAGCGTAGAACTAGCGGTCACCGGGGAGCTGTTTTTT. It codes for CASSVELAVTGELFF.

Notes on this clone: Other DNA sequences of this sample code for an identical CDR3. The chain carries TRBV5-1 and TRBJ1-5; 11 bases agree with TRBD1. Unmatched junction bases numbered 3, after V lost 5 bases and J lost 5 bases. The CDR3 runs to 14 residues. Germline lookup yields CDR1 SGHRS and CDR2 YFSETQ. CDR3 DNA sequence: TGCGCCAGCAGTCGGACAGGGGGCGATCAGCCCCAGCATTTT. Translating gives CASSRTGGDQPQHF. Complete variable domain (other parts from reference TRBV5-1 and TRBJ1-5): KAGVTQTPRYLIKTRGQQVTLSCSPISGHRSVSWYQQTPGQGLQFLFEYFSETQRNKGNFPGRFSGRQFSNSRSEMNVSTLELGDSALYLCASSRTGGDQPQHFGDGTRLSIL.

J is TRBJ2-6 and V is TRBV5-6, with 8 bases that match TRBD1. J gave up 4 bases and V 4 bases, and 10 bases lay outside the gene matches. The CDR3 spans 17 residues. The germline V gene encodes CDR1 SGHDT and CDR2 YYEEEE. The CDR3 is CASSPIQGASGANVLTF. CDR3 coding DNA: TGTGCCAGCAGCCCGATCCAGGGGGCGTCCGGGGCCAACGTCCTGACTTTC.

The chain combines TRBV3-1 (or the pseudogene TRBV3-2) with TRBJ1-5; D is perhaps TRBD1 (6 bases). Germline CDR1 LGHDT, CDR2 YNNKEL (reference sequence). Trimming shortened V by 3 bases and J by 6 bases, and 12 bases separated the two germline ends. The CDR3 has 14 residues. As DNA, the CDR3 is TGTGCCAGCAGCCAGACAGGTAGCGGTCAGCCCCAGCATTTT. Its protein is CASSQTGSGQPQHF.

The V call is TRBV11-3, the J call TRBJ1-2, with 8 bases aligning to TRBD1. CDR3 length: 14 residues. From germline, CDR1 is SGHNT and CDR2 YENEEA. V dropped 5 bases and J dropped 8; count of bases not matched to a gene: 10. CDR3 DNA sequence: TGTGCCAGCAGCCAGAACAGGGGGACGTTGGGCTACACCTTC. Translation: CASSQNRGTLGYTF. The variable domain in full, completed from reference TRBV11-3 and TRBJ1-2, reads EAGVVQSPRYKIIEKKQPVAFWCNPISGHNTLYWYLQNLGQGPELLIRYENEEAVDDSQLPKDRFSAERLKGVDSTLKIQPAELGDSAVYLCASSQNRGTLGYTFGSGTRLTVV.

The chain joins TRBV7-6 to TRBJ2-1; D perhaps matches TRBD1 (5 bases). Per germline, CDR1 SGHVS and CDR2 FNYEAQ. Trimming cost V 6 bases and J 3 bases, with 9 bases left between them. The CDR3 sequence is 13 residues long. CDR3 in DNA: TGTGCCAGCAGTTACAGGATCTACAATGAGCAGTTCTTC. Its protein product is CASSYRIYNEQFF.

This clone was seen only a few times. The CDR3, as DNA: TGTGCCAGCAGCCAAGATCAGGCTAGCGGGGCCTACGAGCAGTACTTC. It specifies CASSQDQASGAYEQYF. The chain links TRBV4-2 to TRBJ2-7; 9 bases fit TRBD2. Germline assignment: CDR1 LGHNA and CDR2 YNFKEQ. The CDR3 contains 16 residues. V dropped 0 bases and J dropped 2; count of bases not matched to a gene: 5.

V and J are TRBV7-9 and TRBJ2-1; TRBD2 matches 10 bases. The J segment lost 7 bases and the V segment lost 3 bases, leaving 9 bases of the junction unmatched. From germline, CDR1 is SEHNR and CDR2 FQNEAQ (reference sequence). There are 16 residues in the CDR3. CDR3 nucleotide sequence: TGTGCCAGCAGCTTTAGTAGCGGGGGGCCAGAGAATGAGCAGTTCTTC. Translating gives CASSFSSGGPENEQFF.

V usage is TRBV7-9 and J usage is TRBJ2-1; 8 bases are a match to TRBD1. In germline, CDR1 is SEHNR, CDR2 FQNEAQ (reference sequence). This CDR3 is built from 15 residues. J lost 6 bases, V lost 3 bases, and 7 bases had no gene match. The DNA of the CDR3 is TGTGCCAGCAGCTTCGGACAGGGAGTTACCAATGAGCAGTTCTTC. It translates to CASSFGQGVTNEQFF.

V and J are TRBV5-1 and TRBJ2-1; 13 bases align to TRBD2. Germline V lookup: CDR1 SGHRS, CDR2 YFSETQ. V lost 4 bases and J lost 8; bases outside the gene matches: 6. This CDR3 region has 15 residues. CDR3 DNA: TGCGCCAGCAGCCGCGGGACTAGCGGGACCCATGAGCAGTTCTTC. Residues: CASSRGTSGTHEQFF.

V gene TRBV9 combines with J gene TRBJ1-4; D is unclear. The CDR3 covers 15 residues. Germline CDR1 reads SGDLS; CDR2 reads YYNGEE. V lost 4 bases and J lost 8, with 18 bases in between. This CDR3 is CASSPEMGLREKLFF. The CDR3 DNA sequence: TGTGCCAGCAGCCCAGAGATGGGTCTTCGCGAAAAACTGTTTTTT.

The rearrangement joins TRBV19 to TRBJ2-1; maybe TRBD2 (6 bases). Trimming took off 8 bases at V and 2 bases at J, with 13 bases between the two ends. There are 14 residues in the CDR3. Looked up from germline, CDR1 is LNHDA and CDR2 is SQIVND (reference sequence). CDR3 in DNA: TGTGCCAGTCAGGACCCGGGGGCCTACAATGAGCAGTTCTTC. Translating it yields CASQDPGAYNEQFF. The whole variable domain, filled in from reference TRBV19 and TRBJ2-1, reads DGGITQSPKYLFRKEGQNVTLSCEQNLNHDAMYWYRQDPGQGLRLIYYSQIVNDFQKGDIAEGYSVSREKKESFPLTVTSAQKNPTAFYLCASQDPGAYNEQFFGPGTRLTVL.

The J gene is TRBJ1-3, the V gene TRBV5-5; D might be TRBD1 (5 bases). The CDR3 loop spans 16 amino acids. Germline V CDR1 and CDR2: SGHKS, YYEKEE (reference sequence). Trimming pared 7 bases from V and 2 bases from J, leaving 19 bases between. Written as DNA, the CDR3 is TGTGCCAGCGGACTCACGGGGCCTCAAACTGGAAACACCATATATTTT. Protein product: CASGLTGPQTGNTIYF.

The CDR3 region is CASSGAETRNYGYTF. The CDR3 DNA is TGTGCCAGCAGTGGGGCGGAGACTCGAAACTATGGCTACACCTTC. This sequence joins TRBV2 and TRBJ1-2; no clear D gene. Germline V gene data show CDR1 as SNHLY and CDR2 as FYNNEI. This CDR3 has 15 amino acids. The V gene lost 4 bases and the J gene lost 2 bases, with 14 bases spanning the gap.

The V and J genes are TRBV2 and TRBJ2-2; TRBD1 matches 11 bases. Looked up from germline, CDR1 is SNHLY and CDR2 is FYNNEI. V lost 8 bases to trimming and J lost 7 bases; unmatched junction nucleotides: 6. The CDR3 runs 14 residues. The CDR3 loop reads CASRGQGAVGELFF. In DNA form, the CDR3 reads TGTGCCAGCCGAGGACAGGGGGCAGTCGGGGAGCTGTTTTTT.

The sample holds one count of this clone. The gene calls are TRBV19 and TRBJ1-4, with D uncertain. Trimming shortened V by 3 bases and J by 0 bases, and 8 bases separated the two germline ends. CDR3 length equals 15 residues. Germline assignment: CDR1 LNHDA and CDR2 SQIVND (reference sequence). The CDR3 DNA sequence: TGTGCCAGTAGTATTACCGCCTCAACTAATGAAAAACTGTTTTTT. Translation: CASSITASTNEKLFF.